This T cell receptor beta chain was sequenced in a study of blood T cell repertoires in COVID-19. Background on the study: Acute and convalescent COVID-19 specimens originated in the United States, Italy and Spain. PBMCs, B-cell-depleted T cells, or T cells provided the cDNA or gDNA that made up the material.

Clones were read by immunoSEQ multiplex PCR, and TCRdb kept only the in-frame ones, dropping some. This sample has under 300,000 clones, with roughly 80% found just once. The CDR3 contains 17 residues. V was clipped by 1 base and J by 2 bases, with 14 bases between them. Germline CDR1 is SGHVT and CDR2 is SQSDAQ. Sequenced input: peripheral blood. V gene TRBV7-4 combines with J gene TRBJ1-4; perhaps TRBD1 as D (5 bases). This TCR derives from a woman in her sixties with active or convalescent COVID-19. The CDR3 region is CASSLGGAYRTNEKLFF. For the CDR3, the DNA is TGTGCCAGCAGCTTAGGTGGGGCGTACAGGACTAATGAAAAACTGTTTTTT.